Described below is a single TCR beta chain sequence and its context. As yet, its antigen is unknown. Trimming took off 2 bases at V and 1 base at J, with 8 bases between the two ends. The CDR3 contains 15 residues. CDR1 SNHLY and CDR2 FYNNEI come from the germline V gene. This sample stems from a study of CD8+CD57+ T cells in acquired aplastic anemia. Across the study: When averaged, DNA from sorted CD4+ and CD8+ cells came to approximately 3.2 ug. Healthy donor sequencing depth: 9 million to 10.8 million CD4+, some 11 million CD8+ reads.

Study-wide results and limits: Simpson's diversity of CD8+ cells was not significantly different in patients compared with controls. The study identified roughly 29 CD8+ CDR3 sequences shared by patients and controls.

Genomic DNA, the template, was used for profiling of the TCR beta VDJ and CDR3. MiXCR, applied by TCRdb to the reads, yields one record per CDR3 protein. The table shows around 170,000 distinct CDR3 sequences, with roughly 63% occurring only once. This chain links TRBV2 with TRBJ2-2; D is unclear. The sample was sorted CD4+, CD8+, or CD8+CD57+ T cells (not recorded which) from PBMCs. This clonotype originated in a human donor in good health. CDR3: CASSESRRNTGELFF. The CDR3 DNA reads TGTGCCAGCAGTGAATCCAGGAGGAACACCGGGGAGCTGTTTTTT.